These 14 T cell receptor beta chains share one sample of origin, sequenced in a study of cytomegalovirus exposure and HLA in healthy donors. Primers: 60 Vbeta forward and 13 Jbeta reverse. Assay: immunoSEQ multiplex PCR; the TCRdb copy retains only in-frame clones and omits some. The sample holds more than 150,000 clones, around 80% seen once. The sequencing sample was made of PBMCs. The receptors derive from a woman aged 25 to 45 in good health and CMV-seronegative.

The rearrangement links TRBV5-1 to TRBJ2-1; 9 bases are a match to TRBD2. The CDR3 loop spans 16 amino acids. V lost 0 bases to trimming and J lost 3 bases; unmatched junction nucleotides: 4. CDR1 and CDR2 (germline): SGHRS, YFSETQ. The CDR3 loop is CASSLVPRGGYNEQFF. CDR3 in DNA: TGCGCCAGCAGCTTGGTTCCGCGGGGGGGCTACAATGAGCAGTTCTTC.

J is TRBJ1-3 and V is TRBV5-1; 8 bases match TRBD1. The CDR3 loop spans 17 amino acids. V shed 1 base and J 2 bases; nucleotides not matched to a gene: 8. Germline CDR1 and CDR2: SGHRS and YFSETQ. The CDR3 sequence: CASSLTSQGAAGNTIYF. CDR3 sequence (DNA): TGCGCCAGCAGCTTGACCTCTCAGGGGGCGGCTGGAAACACCATATATTTT.

V is TRBV29-1 and J is TRBJ2-5; TRBD2 matches 9 bases. With 0 bases clipped from V and 4 bases from J, the junction kept 6 bases outside the gene matches. Germline CDR1 and CDR2: SQVTM and ANQGSEA. The CDR3 is 15 residues long. CDR3 sequence reads: CSVEEMAGGAETQYF. The CDR3 nucleotides are TGCAGCGTTGAAGAAATGGCGGGGGGGGCAGAGACCCAGTACTTC.

The gene calls are TRBV19 and TRBJ2-3; D is perhaps TRBD2 (5 bases). CDR1 is LNHDA, CDR2 SQIVND, per germline (reference sequence). The CDR3 extends over 15 amino acids. V gave up 7 bases and J gave up 0 bases, with 14 bases separating them. CDR3 loop: CASNTRAPSTDTQYF. DNA of the CDR3: TGTGCCAGTAATACGAGGGCCCCTAGCACAGATACGCAGTATTTT.

The V gene is TRBV6-5, the J gene TRBJ1-6, with TRBD1 as a possible D gene (6 bases). Per the germline V gene, CDR1 is MNHEY and CDR2 is SVGAGI. Trimming shortened V by 7 bases and J by 7 bases, and 17 bases separated the two germline ends. The CDR3 totals 15 residues. CDR3 bases: TGTGCCAGCACTGGACCCAGGGGTGGAAATTCACCCCTCCACTTT. Translation: CASTGPRGGNSPLHF.

The chain is built from TRBV5-1 and TRBJ1-1; D remains ambiguous. The CDR3 spans 15 residues. The germline CDR1 and CDR2 sequences are SGHRS and YFSETQ. Deletions cut 0 bases from V and 1 base from J, with 10 bases between. Written as DNA, the CDR3 is TGCGCCAGCAGCTTGGGGCCTACAGAGAACACTGAAGCTTTCTTT. Its protein is CASSLGPTENTEAFF.

The V call is TRBV9, the J call TRBJ2-1; 10 bases line up with TRBD2. The CDR3 is 15 residues long. Germline V gene data show CDR1 as SGDLS and CDR2 as YYNGEE. J was trimmed by 3 bases and V by 0 bases; bases with no gene match: 0. The CDR3 DNA reads as TGTGCCAGCAGCGTAGCTAGCGGGGGCTACAATGAGCAGTTCTTC. Its translation is CASSVASGGYNEQFF.

The V gene is TRBV10-3, the J gene TRBJ2-4; TRBD2 agrees at 13 bases. There are 16 residues in the CDR3. Germline CDR1 is ENHRY and CDR2 is SYGVKD. V trimming: 3 bases; J trimming: 5 bases; junction bases outside the gene matches: 4. The CDR3 protein is CAISEGTSGAENIQYF. CDR3 sequence (DNA): TGTGCCATCAGTGAAGGGACTAGCGGGGCGGAAAACATTCAGTACTTC.

V usage is TRBV15 and J usage is TRBJ2-3; TRBD2 agrees at 11 bases. The CDR3 is 13 residues long. From germline, CDR1 is LNHNV and CDR2 YYDKDF (reference sequence). V lost 10 bases and J lost 3; bases outside the gene matches: 3. The DNA of the CDR3 is TGTGCCATACTAGCGGGGGATACAGATACGCAGTATTTT. Its protein is CAILAGDTDTQYF. Full variable domain (outside the CDR3, taken from reference TRBV15 and TRBJ2-3): DAMVIQNPRYQVTQFGKPVTLSCSQTLNHNVMYWYQQKSSQAPKLLFHYYDKDFNNEADTPDNFQSRRPNTSFCFLDIRSPGLGDTAMYLCAILAGDTDTQYFGPGTRLTVL.

The V gene is TRBV7-2, the J gene TRBJ1-1; D ambiguous. V gave up 3 bases and J gave up 2 bases, with 7 bases separating them. Germline-derived CDR1 and CDR2 are SGHTA and FQGNSA. This CDR3 spans 13 amino acids. The CDR3 sequence: CASSFKRNTEAFF. In DNA form, the CDR3 reads TGTGCCAGCAGCTTTAAGCGCAACACTGAAGCTTTCTTT.

This chain links TRBV20-1 with TRBJ2-7; D remains unclear. The CDR3 runs 11 residues. Germline V gives CDR1 DFQATT, CDR2 SNEGSKA (reference sequence). V lost 2 bases and J 3 bases, leaving 5 bases between the germline ends. In DNA, the CDR3 is TGCAGTGCTAGATACGGCTACGAGCAGTACTTC. It translates to CSARYGYEQYF.

In DNA form, the CDR3 reads TGTGCCTGGAGTGAGGGACAGGGGCCCTACAATGAGCAGTTCTTC. This translates into CAWSEGQGPYNEQFF. This rearrangement joins TRBV30 to TRBJ2-1; 10 bases agree with TRBD1. Germline V gives CDR1 GTSNPN, CDR2 SVGIG (reference sequence). After removal of 1 base from V and 2 bases from J, the junction contained 2 bases not matched to a gene. The CDR3 length is 15 residues.

This clone was recorded only once. This sequence joins TRBV4-1 and TRBJ1-4; no reliable D call. CDR1 and CDR2 (germline): MGHRA, YSYEKL. Trimming removed 0 bases at V and 0 bases at J, with 14 bases between. There are 18 residues in the CDR3. CDR3 DNA sequence: TGCGCCAGCAGCCAAGATCACCCGGGATATGCAACTAATGAAAAACTGTTTTTT. It is translated as CASSQDHPGYATNEKLFF.

The rearrangement links TRBV19 to TRBJ1-1, with 7 nucleotides matching TRBD1. Looked up from germline, CDR1 is LNHDA and CDR2 is SQIVND (reference sequence). The CDR3 contains 14 residues. Losses at the gene ends were 4 bases for V and 4 bases for J; bases not matched to a gene: 6. The CDR3 spells CASSTTGVATEAFF. The CDR3 nucleotides read TGTGCCAGTAGTACCACAGGGGTGGCCACTGAAGCTTTCTTT.